These T cell receptor beta chains were read from a single sample in a study of shared clonotypes between healthy human individuals. Sequenced by immunoSEQ multiplex PCR; TCRdb stores in-frame clones only, minus some. The sample has some 2.1 million clones, 85% to 95% seen once; the top ten hold more than 1.5%. Source material: naive CD8+ T cells from PBMCs. The receptor set was obtained from a young man in good health. Some clones in this sample may be carry-over from other donors' samples. Each CDR3 is given without its conserved first and last residue.

j_call v_call cdr3_aa
TRBJ2-7 TRBV23-1 ASSRRDTSYEQY
TRBJ2-5 TRBV19 ASSMWGQGETQY
TRBJ1-5 TRBV7-2 ASSLGAAQPQH
TRBJ2-7 TRBV5-6 ASSPREAYEQY
. TRBV6-1 ASRQRAHEQY
TRBJ1-1 TRBV7-8 ASSSMGLMNTEAF
TRBJ1-3 TRBV9 ASQRGTGVGNTIY
TRBJ1-2 TRBV27 ASSLLAGHYGYT
TRBJ2-2 TRBV27 ASSSRLAGYANTGELF
TRBJ2-5 TRBV6-5 ASSPGLFQETQY
TRBJ1-1 TRBV5-1 ASSLASYGMNTEAF
TRBJ2-5 TRBV7-9 ASSFGLDRPQETQY
TRBJ1-1 TRBV5-6 ASSGQGMNTEAF
TRBJ1-2 TRBV4-2 ASSQDRLNGYT
TRBJ1-1 TRBV7-9 ASSPLASEAF
TRBJ2-1 TRBV7-3 ASSPMGAGSYNEQF
TRBJ2-7 TRBV11-2 ASIFMNGEAYEQY
TRBJ2-7 TRBV7-9 ASSLVSAEAYEQY
TRBJ2-7 TRBV28 ASSAPGDFKSPYEQY